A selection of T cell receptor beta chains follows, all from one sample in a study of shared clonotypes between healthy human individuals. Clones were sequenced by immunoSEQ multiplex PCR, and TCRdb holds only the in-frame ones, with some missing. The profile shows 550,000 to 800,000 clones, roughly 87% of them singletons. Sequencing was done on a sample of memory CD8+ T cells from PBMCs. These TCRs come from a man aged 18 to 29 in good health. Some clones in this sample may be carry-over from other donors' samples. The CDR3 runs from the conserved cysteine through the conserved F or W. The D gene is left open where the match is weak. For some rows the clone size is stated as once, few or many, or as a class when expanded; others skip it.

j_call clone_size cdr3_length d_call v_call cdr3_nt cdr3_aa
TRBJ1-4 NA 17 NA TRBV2 TGTGCCAGCACTAATACCTGGACCGACTCAACTAATGAAAAACTGTTTTTT CASTNTWTDSTNEKLFF
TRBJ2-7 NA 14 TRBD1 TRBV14 TGTGCCAGCAGCGAGCGGACAGGCACCTACGAGCAGTACTTC CASSERTGTYEQYF
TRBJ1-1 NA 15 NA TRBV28 TGTGCCAGCAGTCCCGGAGTGGTTAGGAACACTGAAGCTTTCTTT CASSPGVVRNTEAFF
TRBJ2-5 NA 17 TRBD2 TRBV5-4 TGTGCCAGCAGCGGGGGACTAGCGGGAGTTATTGTAGAGACCCAGTACTTC CASSGGLAGVIVETQYF
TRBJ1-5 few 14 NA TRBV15 TGTGCCACCAGCAGAGGGACAGGCAATCAGCCCCAGCATTTT CATSRGTGNQPQHF
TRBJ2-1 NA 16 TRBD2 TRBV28 TGTGCCAGCAGCCCTTTTCCCGGGACTAGCTACAATGAGCAGTTCTTC CASSPFPGTSYNEQFF
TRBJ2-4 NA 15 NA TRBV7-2 TGTGCCAGCAGCTCACGACAGGCCCAGGGGAACATTCAGTACTTC CASSSRQAQGNIQYF
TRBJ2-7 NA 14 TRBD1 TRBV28 TGTGCCAGCACTTGGACAGGGGGCTCCTACGAGCAGTACTTC CASTWTGGSYEQYF
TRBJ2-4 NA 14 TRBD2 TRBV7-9 TGTGCCAGCAGCTCTCCTAGCGGGAGGGACATTCAGTACTTC CASSSPSGRDIQYF
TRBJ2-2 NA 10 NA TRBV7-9 TGTGCCAGCAGCTTAGCTCTGCTGTTTTTT CASSLALLFF
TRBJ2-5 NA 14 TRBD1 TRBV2 TGTGCCAGCATTACGGCAGGGGGCACGGAGACCCAGTACTTC CASITAGGTETQYF
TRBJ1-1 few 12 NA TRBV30 TGTGCCTGGAGTGAACTGAACACTGAAGCTTTCTTT CAWSELNTEAFF
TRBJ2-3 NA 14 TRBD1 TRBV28 TGTGCCAGCAGTTACAGGGGGCCGACAGATACGCAGTATTTT CASSYRGPTDTQYF
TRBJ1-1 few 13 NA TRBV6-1 TGTGCCAGCAAAACAGGGTGGAGCACTGAAGCTTTCTTT CASKTGWSTEAFF
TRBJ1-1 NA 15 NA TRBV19 TGTGCCAGTAGTATCGTGTATTTGGGGAACACTGAAGCTTTCTTT CASSIVYLGNTEAFF
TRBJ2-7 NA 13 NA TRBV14 TGTGCCAGCAGCCCGGCGGACTCCTACGAGCAGTACTTC CASSPADSYEQYF
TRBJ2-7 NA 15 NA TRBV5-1 TGCGCCAGCAGCGTCACCCCAGAGACATCCTACGAGCAGTACTTC CASSVTPETSYEQYF